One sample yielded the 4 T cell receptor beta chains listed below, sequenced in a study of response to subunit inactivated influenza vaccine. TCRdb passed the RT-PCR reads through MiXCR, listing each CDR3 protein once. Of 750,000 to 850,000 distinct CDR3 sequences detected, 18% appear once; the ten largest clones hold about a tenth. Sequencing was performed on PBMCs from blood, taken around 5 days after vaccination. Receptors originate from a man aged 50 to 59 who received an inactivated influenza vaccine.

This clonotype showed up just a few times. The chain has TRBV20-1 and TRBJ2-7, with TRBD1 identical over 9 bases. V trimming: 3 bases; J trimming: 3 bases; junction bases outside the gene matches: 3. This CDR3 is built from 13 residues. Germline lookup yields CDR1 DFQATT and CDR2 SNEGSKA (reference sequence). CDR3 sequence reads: CSASGQGSYEQYF. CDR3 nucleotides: TGCAGTGCTAGCGGACAGGGGAGCTACGAGCAGTACTTC.

As DNA, the CDR3 is TGTGCCAGCAGCTTAGCCCGAGCGGGAGGGGTAGATACGCAGTATTTT. Amino acid sequence: CASSLARAGGVDTQYF. The chain recombines TRBV7-6 with TRBJ2-3, with TRBD2 identical over 10 bases. The CDR3 loop spans 16 amino acids. The germline gives CDR1 SGHVS, CDR2 FNYEAQ. With 0 bases clipped from V and 5 bases from J, the junction kept 5 bases outside the gene matches.

The CDR3 bases are TGTGCCAGCAGCTCTAAACTGACAGGTGACACTGAAGCTTTCTTT. Residues: CASSSKLTGDTEAFF. The chain combines TRBV13 with TRBJ1-1; D may be TRBD1 (6 bases). The CDR3 runs to 15 residues. Germline V gene lookup returns CDR1 PRHDT and CDR2 FYEKMQ (reference sequence). V was cut by 4 bases and J by 3 bases, with 15 bases left in between.

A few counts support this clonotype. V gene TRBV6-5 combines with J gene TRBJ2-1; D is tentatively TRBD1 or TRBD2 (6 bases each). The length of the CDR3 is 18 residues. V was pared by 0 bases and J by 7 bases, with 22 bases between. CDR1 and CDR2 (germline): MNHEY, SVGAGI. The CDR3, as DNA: TGTGCCAGCAGTTACTCTGTAGGGGGAGCCGGGAGTTTTAATGAGCAGTTCTTC. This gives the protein CASSYSVGGAGSFNEQFF.